This T cell receptor (beta chain) is drawn from a study of regulatory and conventional T cells in RAG deficiency (TCRdb year 2017). About the study as a whole: High-throughput TCR beta sequencing was used to compare the diversity and composition of the Treg, conventional CD4+ and CD8+ T cell repertoires of RAG-deficient patients with those of healthy controls. The study at large found these results: Compared with control T-cell subpopulations, the RAG-deficient patients had markedly lower Shannon entropy and higher Simpson indices. For some subjects, some analyses of T-cell subsets were not performed. Rather than being bona fide Treg cells, the sorted CD25-high CD127-low cells in Omenn syndrome patients may represent peripherally activated cells. Shorter CDR3 lengths were found in all patient T-cell subsets, and >75% Treg-Tconv repertoire overlap at nucleotide and amino acid level was observed in Omenn syndrome patients. Compared with controls, Omenn syndrome and CID/AS patients had roughly 95-fold fewer unique TCR beta sequences in Treg cells, whereas the reduction in the other subsets was roughly 9.3-fold.

The library was generated by the immunoSEQ multiplex PCR assay. Rearranged TCR beta chain products were amplified from genomic DNA of sorted T-cell subsets and sequenced. The original pipeline was this. Repertoire diversity of productive TCR beta rearrangements was quantified using Shannon entropy and Simpson indices. Clonal expansion was assessed using the summed frequency of the 100 most abundant productive TCR beta clonotypes among total reads. The TRB repertoires were scored with a self-reactivity index that is based on amino acid usage at CDR3beta positions 6 and 7. Repertoire analyses used two-way ANOVA; flow cytometric analyses used Student t or Mann-Whitney tests. Drawn from immuneACCESS, this table holds only the in-frame rearrangements with V and J called that TCRdb kept. Clones are partly lost; checked studies trace under half to an unresolved V gene and leave the rest unexplained. V and J calls and clone size come straight from that table; D and trimming were deduced from the DNA. The sample table shows fewer than 40,000 clones, and roughly 76% are seen once. Around 3.6% of the sample is held by the ten biggest clonotypes.

As concerns this clone: The antigen this receptor binds is unknown. Base qualities were left out, and no much larger clone turns up one base away.

The CDR3 runs 13 amino acids, cysteine and phenylalanine included. CDR3 DNA is the only sequence kept; it has 39 bases, read in frame from the first base. As encoded in the germline V gene (reference sequence), CDR1 is SGHNT while CDR2 is YYREEE. V loses 3 bases, J loses 3 bases, and the germline ends lie 9 bases apart. Before genomic DNA extraction, conventional CD4+ T cells were isolated from blood as CD25-low CD127-high cells. Repertoire analyses used about eight healthy control donors as the comparison group. The data also belong to a second study, concerning regulatory T cells. In that second paper, the authors write: The multiplex PCR used 52 forward TRBV primers and 13 reverse TRBJ primers, with assay-based and computational corrections for amplification bias. In patients, repertoires had restricted unique TRB V-J pairs and skewed V and J gene usage, with regulatory T cells showing the most marked changes. The study compared T-cell receptor beta repertoires of sorted regulatory, conventional CD4+ and CD8+ T cells between CD3G-deficient patients and healthy controls. Peripheral blood mononuclear cells were isolated by Ficoll density separation. Within the immunoSEQ assay, multiplex PCR amplified rearranged TRB loci from genomic DNA. Sequencing of the TRB amplicons was done on an Illumina HiSeq platform. Raw sequences were error-filtered and aligned to reference gene sequences by custom algorithms, then analyzed with the immunoSEQ online tools. The frequencies of productive and nonproductive TRB rearrangements were evaluated among unique sequences as well as among total sequences. For group comparisons, t tests, Mann-Whitney tests or two-way ANOVA were performed in Prism software.

The sequence was collected from a human donor in good health. The sequencing input was CD4+ effector T cells sorted from blood. This chain is built from TRBV5-4 and TRBJ1-2, with the D gene not clear enough to name. The bases are TGTGCCAGCAGCTCTGGCATGGACTATGGCTACACCTTC. Its protein is CASSSGMDYGYTF.